This TCR beta chain comes out of a study of identifying expanded T cells in peripheral blood. Measured with immunoSEQ multiplex PCR; TCRdb has only the in-frame clones, and not every one. The sample has roughly 90,000 clones; roughly 84% are singletons. This CDR3 contains 14 residues. From germline, CDR1 is SGHRS and CDR2 YFSETQ. Deletions cut 3 bases from V and 7 bases from J, with 16 bases between. The chain is built from TRBV5-1 and TRBJ1-2; a weak D match, TRBD1 (5 bases). Sequenced input: blood. The TCR sequence derives from a person aged 18 to 75 in good health. The CDR3 DNA follows: TGCGCCAGCAGCTGGGACTCTCGGGAGGGTGGCTACACCTTC. Protein: CASSWDSREGGYTF.